This T cell receptor beta chain was identified in a study of cytomegalovirus exposure and HLA in healthy donors. In the PCR, 60 Vbeta and 13 Jbeta primers were used. The method was immunoSEQ multiplex PCR; TCRdb's version includes in-frame clones alone and lacks a portion of them. This sample has roughly 180,000 clones; about 80% occur once, and the top ten carry 1.5% to 2%. Trimming pared 7 bases from V and 0 bases from J, leaving 10 bases between. CDR1 and CDR2 (germline): MDHEN, SYDVKM. This CDR3 has 14 amino acids. J is TRBJ1-5 and V is TRBV28; TRBD1 might be the D (5 bases). The TCR comes from a woman aged 25-40 years in good health and CMV-seronegative. The specimen was PBMCs. The CDR3 DNA follows: TGTGCCAGCATGATAGGGGCTAGCAATCAGCCCCAGCATTTT. Encoded protein: CASMIGASNQPQHF.